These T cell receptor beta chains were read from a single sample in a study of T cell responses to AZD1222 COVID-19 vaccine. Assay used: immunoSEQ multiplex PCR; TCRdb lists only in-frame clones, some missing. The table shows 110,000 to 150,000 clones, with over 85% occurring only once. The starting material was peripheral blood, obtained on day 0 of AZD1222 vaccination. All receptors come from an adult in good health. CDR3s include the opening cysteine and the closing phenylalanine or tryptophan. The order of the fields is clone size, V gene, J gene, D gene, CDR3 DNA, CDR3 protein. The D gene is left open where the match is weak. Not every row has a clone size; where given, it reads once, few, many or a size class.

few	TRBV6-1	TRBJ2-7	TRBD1	TGTGCCAGCAGTGAGTACACAGGGGATTTCTACGAGCAGTACTTC	CASSEYTGDFYEQYF
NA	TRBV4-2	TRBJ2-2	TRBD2	TGTGCCAGCAGCCCCCCTCTAGCGGTAAACACCGGGGAGCTGTTTTTT	CASSPPLAVNTGELFF
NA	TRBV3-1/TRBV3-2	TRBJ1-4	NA	TGTGCCAGCAGCCAAGGGGGAACTAATGAAAAACTGTTTTTT	CASSQGGTNEKLFF
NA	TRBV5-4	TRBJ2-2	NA	TGTGCCAGCAGCTTGATCGGGGGCGCGGGCACCGGGGAGCTGTTTTTT	CASSLIGGAGTGELFF
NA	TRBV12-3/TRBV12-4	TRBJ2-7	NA	TGTGCCAGCAGTTTAGGGGCCTACGAGCAGTACTTC	CASSLGAYEQYF
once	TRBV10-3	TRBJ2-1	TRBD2	TGTGCCACGTCTCTAGCGGGTGACAATGAGCAGTTCTTC	CATSLAGDNEQFF
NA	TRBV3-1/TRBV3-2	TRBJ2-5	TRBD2	TGTGCCAGCAGCCTCCTTAGCGGGGCGTACCAAGAGACCCAGTACTTC	CASSLLSGAYQETQYF
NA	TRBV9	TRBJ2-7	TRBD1	TGTGCCAGCAGCGTTGGGACAGGGATCTACGAGCAGTACTTC	CASSVGTGIYEQYF
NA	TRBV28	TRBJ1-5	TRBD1	TGTGCCAGCAGTCTGGGACAGGGTTATCGCCAGCCCCAGCATTTT	CASSLGQGYRQPQHF
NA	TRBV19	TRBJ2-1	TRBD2	TGTGCCAGTAAAGTTCCAGCGGGAGGGCCGAATGAGCAGTTCTTC	CASKVPAGGPNEQFF
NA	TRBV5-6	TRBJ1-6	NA	TGTGCCAGCAGCTTGTCCCATGGTTCGGCTTCGGATTCACCCCTCCACTTT	CASSLSHGSASDSPLHF
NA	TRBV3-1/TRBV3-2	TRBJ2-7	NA	TGTGCCAGCAGCCATTTCCGGAATAACGAGCAGTACTTC	CASSHFRNNEQYF
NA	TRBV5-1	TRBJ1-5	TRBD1	TGCGCCAGCAGCTTGGAGGGCTGGACAGGGTCAGGTCAGCCCCAGCATTTT	CASSLEGWTGSGQPQHF
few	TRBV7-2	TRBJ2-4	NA	TGTGCCAGCAGCTTACAGCCAGGGGGAGGGGACATTCAGTACTTC	CASSLQPGGGDIQYF
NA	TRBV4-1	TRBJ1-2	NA	TGCGCCAGCAGCCAAGGGCCAGGGTACTATGGCTACACCTTC	CASSQGPGYYGYTF
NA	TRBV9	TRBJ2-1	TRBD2	TGTGCCAGCAGCGCGCCGGGACTAGCGGGAGGGAAGGATGAGCAGTTCTTC	CASSAPGLAGGKDEQFF
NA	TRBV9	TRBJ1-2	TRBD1	TGTGCCAGCAGCTCAACACCGGGACAGGGGGAAGGCTACACCTTC	CASSSTPGQGEGYTF
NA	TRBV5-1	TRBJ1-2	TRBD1	TGCGCCAGCAGCTTCGGACAGGGGGACGGCTACACCTTC	CASSFGQGDGYTF
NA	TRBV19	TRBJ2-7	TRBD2	TGTGCCAGTAGTCTCGTCCCGGGACTAGCGGGGGCATACGAGCAGTACTTC	CASSLVPGLAGAYEQYF
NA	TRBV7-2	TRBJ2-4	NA	TGTGCCAGCAGCCCCGAGCGGGCCGTGGGGGACATTCAGTACTTC	CASSPERAVGDIQYF
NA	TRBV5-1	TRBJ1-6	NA	TGCGCCAGCAGCCCAGAGGGCCCGACAAGGTCACCCCTCCACTTT	CASSPEGPTRSPLHF
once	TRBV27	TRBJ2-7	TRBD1	TGTGCCTGCGGACAGGGGAACTTCTACGAGCAGTACTTC	CACGQGNFYEQYF
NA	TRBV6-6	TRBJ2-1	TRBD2	TGTGCCAGCGTTAGCGGGAGTGCGGATGAGCAGTTCTTC	CASVSGSADEQFF
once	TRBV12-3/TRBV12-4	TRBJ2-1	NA	TGTGCCAGCACTGAAAGACGGCCGAAGCAGTTCTTC	CASTERRPKQFF
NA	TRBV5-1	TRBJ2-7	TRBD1	TGCGCCAGCAGCTCGGGACAGGGAGCCTACGAGCAGTACTTC	CASSSGQGAYEQYF
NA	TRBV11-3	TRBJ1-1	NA	TGTGCCAGCAGCTTAATGGGGTACACTGAAGCTTTCTTT	CASSLMGYTEAFF
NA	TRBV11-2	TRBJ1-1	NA	TGTGCCAGCAGCTTAAGTGGTGGTACTGAAGCTTTCTTT	CASSLSGGTEAFF
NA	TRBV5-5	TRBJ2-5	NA	TGTGCCAGCAGCGCAGGACAGTTCCAAGAGACCCAGTACTTC	CASSAGQFQETQYF
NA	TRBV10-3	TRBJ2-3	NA	TGTGCCATCAGTGGTCCAGCGGATTCCGATACGCAGTATTTT	CAISGPADSDTQYF
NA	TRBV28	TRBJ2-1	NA	TGTGCCAGCAGTTATTCAGGGAGGAATGAGCAGTTCTTC	CASSYSGRNEQFF
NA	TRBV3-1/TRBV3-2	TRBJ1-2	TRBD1	TGTGCCAGCAGCCTACCGGGACAGGGGGCAGTGAACTATGGCTACACCTTC	CASSLPGQGAVNYGYTF
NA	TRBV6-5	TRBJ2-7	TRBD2	TGTGCCAGCAGTTACTCGGCGGGAGGGGGAGTTTACGAGCAGTACTTC	CASSYSAGGGVYEQYF
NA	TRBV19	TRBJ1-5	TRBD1	TGTGCCAGTAGTATTCTTCGGGACAGGTTCCGTACACCCTATCAGCCCCAGCATTTT	CASSILRDRFRTPYQPQHF
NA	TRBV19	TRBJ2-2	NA	TGTGCCAGTAGAGTATCCCGGGAGAACACCGGGGAGCTGTTTTTT	CASRVSRENTGELFF
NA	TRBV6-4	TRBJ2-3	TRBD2	TGTGCCAGCAGTGACGGAGCGGGAGAGGTAGATACGCAGTATTTT	CASSDGAGEVDTQYF